A selection of T cell receptor beta chains follows, all from one sample in a study of identical twins. TCRdb processed the 5' RACE reads anew with MiXCR; each CDR3 protein has one entry. The repertoire holds 700,000 or so distinct CDR3 sequences, 8.6% seen once, with roughly 0.9% in the top ten. The sample was also reused in another study, on yellow fever vaccine responses in identical twins.

The material sequenced was PBMCs. The receptors originated from a woman aged 18-29 years in good health. The CDR3 runs from the conserved cysteine through the conserved F or W. A D gene is named only where the DNA matches it firmly. The listing skips clone size in some rows; elsewhere it reads once, few, many or a size class.

TRBD2	TRBJ2-3	TRBV5-1	NA	TGCGCCAGCAGCTTGGACGGGAGGTTGATAGATACGCAGTATTTT	CASSLDGRLIDTQYF
TRBD2	TRBJ2-1	TRBV7-7	NA	TGTGCTAGCAGTCCCGGACTAGCGTGGAATGAGCAGTTCTTC	CASSPGLAWNEQFF
NA	TRBJ1-1	TRBV5-1	many	TGCGCCAGCAGCACCCAACACGGAGGGACTGAAGCTTTCTTT	CASSTQHGGTEAFF
TRBD1	TRBJ2-5	TRBV16	few	TGTGCCAGCAGCCAATTACGACGGACAGGGAAAGAGACCCAGTACTTC	CASSQLRRTGKETQYF
NA	TRBJ2-5	TRBV7-9	NA	TGTGCCAGCAGCTTTCTACCTGAAGAGACCCAGTACTTC	CASSFLPEETQYF
NA	TRBJ2-7	TRBV4-2	NA	TGTGCCAGCAGCCAAGAAGCCGGGGACCGCTCCTACGAGCAGTACTTC	CASSQEAGDRSYEQYF
NA	TRBJ1-4	TRBV2	NA	TGTGCCAGCAGTGAAGCGCTTAGTAATGAAAAACTGTTTTTT	CASSEALSNEKLFF
NA	TRBJ2-7	TRBV10-3	few	TGTGCCATCAGTGAGTCGAAAGGTTCCTACGAGCAGTACTTC	CAISESKGSYEQYF
NA	TRBJ2-3	TRBV29-1	many	TGCAGCGTTGAAGGTCTCCGGCAGGGACCGGATACGCAGTATTTT	CSVEGLRQGPDTQYF
NA	TRBJ2-3	TRBV7-8	NA	TGTGCCAGCAGCCAACCCCCGAGCACAGATACGCAGTATTTT	CASSQPPSTDTQYF
NA	TRBJ1-2	TRBV12-3/TRBV12-4	few	TGTGCCAGCAGCCCCAGACAGACCTACTATGGCTACACCTTC	CASSPRQTYYGYTF
TRBD1	TRBJ2-7	TRBV13	NA	TGTGCCAGCAGCTTAGTAGGACAGGGCACCTACGAGCAGTACTTC	CASSLVGQGTYEQYF
NA	TRBJ2-3	TRBV4-3	NA	TGCGCCAGCAGCCAAGATCGGAGTAAGGGGCATACGCAGTATTTT	CASSQDRSKGHTQYF
NA	TRBJ2-3	TRBV21-1	NA	TGTGCCAGCAGCAAAAGACTAGCTCCAGATACGCAGTATTTT	CASSKRLAPDTQYF
NA	TRBJ2-5	TRBV5-5	NA	TGTGCCAGCAGCTTGAGTCACGAGACCCAGTACTTC	CASSLSHETQYF
TRBD2	TRBJ2-7	TRBV7-2	NA	TGTGCCAGCACCCCGTGGAGCGGGAGCCCCTACGAGCAGTACTTC	CASTPWSGSPYEQYF
TRBD2	TRBJ2-3	TRBV3-1	many	TGTGCCAGCAGCCAACGGACTAGCGGGAGGTCAGATACGCAGTATTTT	CASSQRTSGRSDTQYF
NA	TRBJ2-4	TRBV12-3/TRBV12-4	few	TGTGCCAGCAGTCTTGCCCAAAACCGGGACGGCGACATTGGGGGGTCCAAAAACATTCAGTACTTC	CASSLAQNRDGDIGGSKNIQYF
NA	TRBJ2-2	TRBV10-3	NA	TGTGCCATCTCTACTGCCACCGGGGAGCTGTTTTTT	CAISTATGELFF
TRBD2	TRBJ2-1	TRBV5-6	many	TGTGCCAGCAGCCCCGAGCTTCCGACTAGCGTGAACAATGAGCAGTTCTTC	CASSPELPTSVNNEQFF
NA	TRBJ2-3	TRBV12-3/TRBV12-4	many	TGTGCCAGCAACTCGGTTAGCACTATAGATACGCAGTATTTT	CASNSVSTIDTQYF
TRBD1	TRBJ2-1	TRBV7-7	many	TGTGCTAGCAGCTTAGACGGGACAGCCTACAATGAGCAGTTCTTC	CASSLDGTAYNEQFF
NA	TRBJ2-1	TRBV6-2/TRBV6-3	many	TGTGCCAGCAGTGAAATACCCTCTTCCTACAATGAGCAGTTCTTC	CASSEIPSSYNEQFF
TRBD1	TRBJ1-1	TRBV7-9	few	TGTGCTGGATCGGGACAGGGGAACGGGTCAGGGTCTGAAGCTTTCTTT	CAGSGQGNGSGSEAFF
TRBD2	TRBJ2-7	TRBV27	few	TGTGCCAGCAGCTCGGGACTAGCTCTCCTGGAGCAGTACTTC	CASSSGLALLEQYF
NA	TRBJ2-2	TRBV4-2	many	TGTGCCAGCAGCCAAGATCTAGGAGGGGGAGCCGGGGAGCTGTTTTTT	CASSQDLGGGAGELFF
NA	TRBJ2-5	TRBV11-2	few	TGTGCCAGCAGCTTAGGGGTAGGGAGAGGGGTCCAAGAGACCCAGTACTTC	CASSLGVGRGVQETQYF
NA	TRBJ2-1	TRBV5-1	NA	TGCGCCAGCAGCCCTCTACGACAAGGGGAGGCCTACAATGAGCAGTTCTTC	CASSPLRQGEAYNEQFF
NA	TRBJ1-6	TRBV5-1	few	TGCGCCAGCCGGGACGGTAGCTCCTATAATTCACCCCTCCACTTT	CASRDGSSYNSPLHF
NA	TRBJ1-5	TRBV28	NA	TGTGCCAGCAGTCCCCCAACTGGTTATAGCAATCAGCCCCAGCATTTT	CASSPPTGYSNQPQHF
NA	TRBJ2-7	TRBV29-1	few	TGCAGCGTTGAATCAAGGAGGGTCAGCAGGGGTGGGGGCCTCTTGTACGAGCAGTACTTC	CSVESRRVSRGGGLLYEQYF
TRBD2	TRBJ2-3	TRBV7-2	few	TGTGCCAGCAGCTTAGTCCGACTAGCGGCTAGCACAGATACGCAGTATTTT	CASSLVRLAASTDTQYF
TRBD2	TRBJ2-7	TRBV7-6	NA	TGTGCCAGCAGCACGAGGACTAGCGGGAGTCCATACGAGCAGTACTTC	CASSTRTSGSPYEQYF
TRBD2	TRBJ2-5	TRBV2	NA	TGTGCCAGCACCGGGGGACTAGCGGGGGGAGAGACCCAGTACTTC	CASTGGLAGGETQYF
TRBD1	TRBJ2-7	TRBV28	few	TGTGCCAGCAGATCCGGGACAGGGACCTACGAGCAGTACTTC	CASRSGTGTYEQYF
TRBD2	TRBJ2-1	TRBV4-1	many	TGCGCCAGCAGCCAAGAGGGACTAGCGGGGGATCCTGAGCAGTTCTTC	CASSQEGLAGDPEQFF
TRBD1	TRBJ2-3	TRBV3-1	few	TGTGCCAGCAGCCAGTGGACAGGAAGCACAGATACGCAGTATTTT	CASSQWTGSTDTQYF
TRBD2	TRBJ2-3	TRBV20-1	few	TGCAGTGCTAGAGATAGCGGGAGGGCCCTGGATACGCAGTATTTT	CSARDSGRALDTQYF
TRBD1	TRBJ2-1	TRBV9	few	TGTGCCAGCAACCAACGACAGGGGGCAGGTGAGCAGTTCTTC	CASNQRQGAGEQFF
NA	TRBJ1-6	TRBV6-5	NA	TGTGCCAGCAGTTCCCCGACGGGAGATTCACCCCTCCACTTT	CASSSPTGDSPLHF
NA	TRBJ2-3	TRBV7-2	NA	TGTGCCAGCAGCTTAGCGGGACACACAGATACGCAGTATTTT	CASSLAGHTDTQYF
NA	TRBJ2-3	TRBV20-1	NA	TGCAGTGCTAGCGGTGATCGGGGACGGACAGATACGCAGTATTTT	CSASGDRGRTDTQYF
TRBD1	TRBJ2-5	TRBV30	NA	TGTTCAGGGACAGTCCAAGAGACCCAGTACTTC	CSGTVQETQYF
TRBD1	TRBJ2-3	TRBV6-5	NA	TGTGCCAGCAGTTCCCTCGGGACAGGGAGTACAGATACGCAGTATTTT	CASSSLGTGSTDTQYF
NA	TRBJ1-3	TRBV11-2	few	TGTGCCAGCAGCTTAGAAGGTCGTCTGAACTCTGGAAACACCATATATTTT	CASSLEGRLNSGNTIYF
NA	TRBJ2-7	TRBV6-2/TRBV6-3	few	TGTGCCAGCAGTTTGCAGGGACTGACCTACGAGCAGTACTTC	CASSLQGLTYEQYF
NA	TRBJ2-7	TRBV27	NA	TGTGCCAGCAGTTTCAGCAGGTCAGGGTACGAGCAGTACTTC	CASSFSRSGYEQYF
NA	TRBJ1-3	TRBV28	few	TGTGCCAGCAGTTTACCTGCGGGGAAGGCTGGAAACACCATATATTTT	CASSLPAGKAGNTIYF
TRBD2	TRBJ2-3	TRBV5-6	NA	TGTGCCAGCAGCTTGGCAGTTAGCGGGGGGACAGATACGCAGTATTTT	CASSLAVSGGTDTQYF
NA	TRBJ2-2	TRBV7-2	many	TGTGCCAGCAGCTTCCTACTCGGACTAGGGGGCGGGGAGCTGTTTTTT	CASSFLLGLGGGELFF
NA	TRBJ2-7	TRBV20-1	many	TGCAGTGCTAGAGATCAGGGCTACGAGCAGTACTTC	CSARDQGYEQYF
NA	TRBJ2-7	TRBV27	NA	TGTGCCAGCAGTTTAATACCAGTAAACGCCTACGAGCAGTACTTC	CASSLIPVNAYEQYF
NA	TRBJ2-5	TRBV3-1	few	TGTGCCAGCAGCCAAGTGAAGGAGACCCAGTACTTC	CASSQVKETQYF